Listed here is a single TCR beta chain. What it binds is not known. The junction and the germline gene differ at one end; a read error may be behind it. This specimen comes from a study of cytomegalovirus exposure and HLA in healthy donors. Overall study findings and caveats: TCR beta V segments were, for the most part, productive about 87% or about 30% of the time in an earlier analysis. Specificity of three CMV-associated chains for CMV antigens was verified in vitro. In a later analysis, at a false discovery rate of 0.05, approximately 18,000 TCR beta sequences were associated with HLA alleles. Reports indicate that TCR beta sequences accurately predicted the HLA-A and HLA-B alleles of most subjects.

CDR3 length: 14 amino acids. Germline V gene data show CDR1 as LGHNA and CDR2 as YNFKEQ. Primers: 60 Vbeta forward and 13 Jbeta reverse. The data were produced by immunoSEQ multiplex PCR, yet TCRdb's version contains in-frame clones alone and is incomplete. Of some 130,000 clones in the sample, approximately 85% were seen once. Source material: PBMCs. V is TRBV4-2 and J is TRBJ1-2; 8 positions agree with TRBD1. The TCR sequence derives from a male donor in good health and CMV-seropositive. The CDR3 bases are TGTGCCAGCGGCCAAGACAGGGGTCTCGATGGCTACACCTTC. Its protein is CASGQDRGLDGYTF.